The rows below give T cell receptor beta chains drawn from one sample of a study of cytomegalovirus exposure and HLA in healthy donors. Profiling relied on immunoSEQ multiplex PCR, and the TCRdb table lists in-frame clones only, not all of them. The sample has about 160,000 clones, under 75% seen once. Input material: PBMCs. The receptors stem from a woman aged 60-70 years in good health and CMV-seropositive. CDR3s include the opening cysteine and the closing phenylalanine or tryptophan. D genes are given only for firm matches. Only part of the rows carry a size: once, few, many, or a class if the clone is expanded.

D gene	V gene	J gene	clone size	CDR3 protein	CDR3 DNA
.	TRBV29-1	TRBJ2-3	once	CSVALDSTDTQYF	TGCAGCGTGGCCCTGGACAGTACAGATACGCAGTATTTT
TRBD1	TRBV10-3	TRBJ1-1	.	CAISDYRGKGTEAFF	TGTGCCATCAGTGACTACAGGGGAAAAGGCACTGAAGCTTTCTTT
.	TRBV5-1	TRBJ2-7	few	CASSGGYERGEQYF	TGCGCCAGCAGCGGGGGCTATGAGAGGGGCGAGCAGTACTTC
TRBD2	TRBV7-9	TRBJ2-3	.	CASSLVISGRTDTQYF	TGTGCCAGCAGCTTAGTTATTAGCGGGAGAACAGATACGCAGTATTTT
.	TRBV5-1	TRBJ2-2	few	CASSSGYPTNTGELFF	TGCGCCAGCAGCTCCGGGTATCCTACGAACACCGGGGAGCTGTTTTTT
TRBD2	TRBV28	TRBJ2-2	.	CASRAGLADTGELFF	TGTGCCAGCAGGGCGGGACTAGCGGACACCGGGGAGCTGTTTTTT
.	TRBV7-2	TRBJ2-2	.	CASSPRTAKGGELFF	TGTGCCAGCAGCCCGAGGACAGCGAAGGGCGGGGAGCTGTTTTTT
TRBD1	TRBV6-1	TRBJ1-5	.	CASSRTGGNQPQHF	TGTGCCAGCAGCAGGACAGGCGGCAATCAGCCCCAGCATTTT
TRBD2	TRBV30	TRBJ2-3	once	CAWGTSGGTDTQYF	TGTGCCTGGGGGACTAGCGGGGGAACAGATACGCAGTATTTT
TRBD1	TRBV15	TRBJ2-7	few	CATSPRTGNEQYF	TGTGCCACCTCCCCACGGACAGGCAACGAGCAGTACTTC
.	TRBV7-6	TRBJ2-3	.	CASSASPGTPSTDTQYF	TGTGCCAGCAGCGCATCTCCGGGGACACCAAGCACAGATACGCAGTATTTT
TRBD2	TRBV5-1	TRBJ2-7	.	CASSDGAGVGSEQYF	TGCGCCAGCAGCGACGGGGCGGGGGTGGGTTCTGAGCAGTACTTC
.	TRBV30	TRBJ2-4	few	CAWSRAGDQNIQYF	TGTGCCTGGAGTAGGGCAGGGGACCAAAACATTCAGTACTTC
TRBD2	TRBV19	TRBJ2-5	few	CASSKTSRETQYF	TGTGCCAGTAGCAAGACTAGCCGGGAGACCCAGTACTTC